These 18 T cell receptor beta chains came from one sample sequenced in a study of OX40 agonist ivuxolimab in advanced cancers. TCRdb's copy holds only in-frame clones and misses some; the assay was immunoSEQ multiplex PCR. The profile shows some 70,000 clones, more than 85% of them singletons. The input for sequencing was CD4+ or CD8+ T cells sorted from blood, taken in a trial of the OX40 agonist ivuxolimab. Every receptor here comes from an adult with an advanced solid tumor such as melanoma, head and neck, liver or kidney cancer.

CDR3 sequence: CASKLAGVETQYF. The CDR3 DNA reads as TGTGCCAGCAAGCTAGCGGGAGTTGAGACCCAGTACTTC. The V and J genes are TRBV11-2 and TRBJ2-5; 10 bases fit TRBD2. Germline CDR1 reads SGHAT; CDR2 reads FQNNGV. Trimming at V came to 7 bases and at J to 5 bases, leaving 4 bases not matched to a gene. This CDR3 region has 13 residues.

The chain links TRBV6-5 to TRBJ2-3; D uncertain. CDR1 and CDR2 from the germline V gene are MNHEY and SVGAGI. This CDR3 region has 14 residues. Trimming took off 2 bases at V and 2 bases at J, with 8 bases between the two ends. The CDR3 DNA is TGTGCCAGCAGTTACCGGCGTTCCACAGATACGCAGTATTTT. This sequence encodes CASSYRRSTDTQYF.

The CDR3 DNA reads as TGCGCCAGCAGCAGGGACCCGTACCCCTACGAGCAGTACTTC. Translating gives CASSRDPYPYEQYF. This sequence joins TRBV5-1 and TRBJ2-7; D tentatively fits TRBD1 or TRBD2 (5 bases each). CDR1 and CDR2 from the germline V gene are SGHRS and YFSETQ. The V end lost 4 bases, the J end lost 2 bases, and 13 bases lay between the germline ends. This CDR3 is built from 14 residues.

This chain joins TRBV7-9 and TRBJ2-7; 9 bases map to TRBD1. This CDR3 is 11 amino acids long. After removal of 11 bases from V and 4 bases from J, the junction contained 3 bases not matched to a gene. Germline CDR1 reads SEHNR; CDR2 reads FQNEAQ (reference sequence). The CDR3 coding sequence is TGTGCCGTGACAGGGGGTTACGAGCAGTACTTC. Its translation: CAVTGGYEQYF.

The chain combines TRBV5-4 with TRBJ2-5, with 8 bases matching TRBD1. This CDR3 has 16 amino acids. Per the germline V gene, CDR1 is SGHNT and CDR2 is YYREEE (reference sequence). V was pared by 4 bases and J by 2 bases, with 10 bases of the junction left unmatched. CDR3 residues: CASSQSRQGRQETQYF. The CDR3 nucleotides are TGTGCCAGCAGCCAGTCAAGACAGGGGAGACAAGAGACCCAGTACTTC.

The J gene is TRBJ2-7, the V gene TRBV5-5; D might be TRBD2 (6 bases). Germline V gene sequence: CDR1 SGHKS, CDR2 YYEKEE (reference sequence). This CDR3 spans 15 amino acids. V lost 4 bases to trimming and J lost 6 bases, with 20 bases between them. The DNA for the CDR3 is TGTGCCAGCAGCCTTAATGGGGAGGAGTGGGGCGAGCAGTACTTC. Protein: CASSLNGEEWGEQYF.

This clone was counted only a few times. The genes are TRBV29-1 and TRBJ2-3; D remains ambiguous. Germline V gene sequence: CDR1 SQVTM, CDR2 ANQGSEA. V gave up 4 bases and J gave up 6 bases, with 11 bases separating them. The CDR3 has 12 residues. The CDR3 here is CSVAVPPDTQYF. The CDR3 region has the DNA TGCAGCGTTGCGGTGCCACCTGATACGCAGTATTTT.

The chain couples TRBV7-2 to TRBJ2-1; 14 bases are shared with TRBD2. This CDR3 has 15 amino acids. The J segment lost 8 bases and the V segment lost 5 bases, leaving 5 bases of the junction unmatched. Germline CDR1 and CDR2: SGHTA and FQGNSA. The CDR3 DNA is TGTGCCAGCAGCGCGACTAGCGGGGGGGTCTATGAGCAGTTCTTC. Translated, it gives CASSATSGGVYEQFF.

The rearrangement links TRBV5-8 to TRBJ2-1; 10 bases align to TRBD2. The length of the CDR3 is 15 residues. The J segment lost 7 bases and the V segment lost 4 bases, leaving 8 bases of the junction unmatched. CDR1 and CDR2 (germline): SGHTS, YDEGEE. CDR3 nucleotides: TGTGCCAGCAGCGGGGCTAGCGGGAGAAGTAATGAGCAGTTCTTC. This translates into CASSGASGRSNEQFF. The full variable domain, rest sourced from reference TRBV5-8 and TRBJ2-1, is EAGVTQSPTHLIKTRGQQATLRCSPISGHTSVYWYQQALGLGLQFLLWYDEGEERNRGNFPPRFSGRQFPNYSSELNVNALELEDSALYLCASSGASGRSNEQFFGPGTRLTVL.

The table lists this clone with a count of one. The gene calls are TRBV7-9 and TRBJ2-5, with 7 bases lining up with TRBD1. The CDR3 is 14 residues long. The germline gives CDR1 SEHNR, CDR2 FQNEAQ (reference sequence). Germline trimming cut 6 bases from V and 0 bases from J; bases unmatched to any gene: 4. CDR3 sequence reads: CASSSGQYQETQYF. The CDR3 coding sequence is TGTGCCAGCAGTTCGGGACAGTACCAAGAGACCCAGTACTTC.

The V and J genes are TRBV11-3 and TRBJ1-1; D perhaps matches TRBD1 (5 bases). V shed 5 bases and J shed 5 bases, with 18 bases lying between them. CDR3 length: 15 residues. From germline, CDR1 is SGHNT and CDR2 YENEEA. This chain's CDR3 is CASSPRTTRGTEAFF. The CDR3 DNA is TGTGCCAGCAGCCCCCGGACAACCCGGGGGACTGAAGCTTTCTTT.

The V and J genes are TRBV1 and TRBJ2-5; whether TRBD1, the table's D call, matches the DNA was not checked. TRBV1 is flagged as a pseudogene. This CDR3 comprises 14 residues. CDR3 nucleotides: TGCACCAGCAGCCAAGACCGACAGGCGGAGACCCAGTACTTC. Amino acids: CTSSQDRQAETQYF.

The chain combines TRBV23-1 with TRBJ2-1; 8 bases fit TRBD1. TRBV23-1 is treated as an ORF (open reading frame) with a function not yet certain. The CDR3 extends over 19 amino acids. V lost 4 bases to trimming and J lost 6 bases; unmatched junction nucleotides: 20. CDR3 in amino acids: CASSPRTGFIAWGRNEQFF. The CDR3 bases are TGCGCCAGCAGTCCACGGACAGGGTTCATCGCTTGGGGACGCAATGAGCAGTTCTTC.

With regard to this clone: The same CDR3 can be traced to other DNA sequences in this sample. This sequence joins TRBV7-9 and TRBJ1-1; 7 bases line up with TRBD1. With V trimmed by 5 bases and J by 5 bases, 11 bases remained unmatched. Germline loops: CDR1 SEHNR, CDR2 FQNEAQ (reference sequence). The CDR3 length is 15 residues. This chain's CDR3 is CASSPTDRAGTEAFF. The CDR3 nucleotides read TGTGCCAGCAGCCCGACAGACAGGGCCGGGACTGAAGCTTTCTTT. The whole variable domain, filled in from reference TRBV7-9 and TRBJ1-1, reads DTGVSQNPRHKITKRGQNVTFRCDPISEHNRLYWYRQTLGQGPEFLTYFQNEAQLEKSRLLSDRFSAERPKGSFSTLEIQRTEQGDSAMYLCASSPTDRAGTEAFFGQGTRLTVV.

The rearrangement joins TRBV5-4 to TRBJ1-2, with D possibly being TRBD1 (6 bases). V shed 2 bases and J shed 12 bases, with 17 bases lying between them. Germline V CDR1 and CDR2: SGHNT, YYREEE (reference sequence). The CDR3 length is 13 residues. The CDR3 bases are TGTGCCAGCAGCTTTGCACAGGGCGTTAAGGACACCTTC. Its protein product is CASSFAQGVKDTF.

J is TRBJ2-3 and V is TRBV5-1; 11 bases are a match to TRBD2. Germline assignment: CDR1 SGHRS and CDR2 YFSETQ. The ends lost 4 bases at V and 4 bases at J; junction bases unmatched: 8. The CDR3 is 16 amino acids. In DNA form, the CDR3 reads TGCGCCAGCAGCCCCGGGGGGGGACTAGCGGCAGATACGCAGTATTTT. This sequence encodes CASSPGGGLAADTQYF.

In its sample, this clone was seen once. The rearrangement joins TRBV10-1 to TRBJ2-2; tentatively, D is TRBD1 or TRBD2 (6 bases each). V lost 6 bases and J 6 bases, leaving 17 bases between the germline ends. This CDR3 has 15 residues. Germline loops: CDR1 WNHNN, CDR2 SYGVQD (reference sequence). The CDR3 spells CASSLGSGGAGELFF. The CDR3 nucleotides read TGCGCCAGCAGCCTCGGGAGTGGGGGCGCCGGGGAGCTGTTTTTT.

The V call is TRBV19, the J call TRBJ1-1; TRBD1 matches 7 bases. The V segment lost 8 bases and the J segment 0 bases; nucleotides outside the gene matches: 3. Germline values: CDR1 LNHDA, CDR2 SQIVND (reference sequence). This CDR3 has 13 residues. The CDR3 loop reads CASRDRVNTEAFF. The CDR3 DNA follows: TGTGCCAGTCGCGACAGGGTGAACACTGAAGCTTTCTTT.